The present entry profiles one TCR beta chain with its context. What it binds is unknown. MiXCR, applied by TCRdb to the 5' RACE reads, yields one record per CDR3 protein. The table records approximately 550,000 distinct CDR3 sequences, roughly 13% of them present only once. The sample is drawn from a study of CD8 T cells in ankylosing spondylitis. Study findings and constraints: Blood from ankylosing spondylitis patients appeared to carry a characteristic roughly eight-variant TCR beta motif. Matched ankylosing spondylitis synovial fluid reportedly showed significant enrichment of disease-linked clones.

With 3 bases clipped from V and 4 bases from J, the junction kept 2 bases outside the gene matches. CDR1 and CDR2 (germline): LNHNV, YYDKDF (reference sequence). This CDR3 has 13 residues. Sequenced: blood, either unsorted or a sorted T cell fraction (not recorded which). The chain recombines TRBV15 with TRBJ2-7, with TRBD1 matching over 8 bases. The clonotype was recovered from a male donor with ankylosing spondylitis. The CDR3 loop is CATSRDREYEQYF. As DNA, the CDR3 is TGTGCCACCAGCAGGGACAGGGAATACGAGCAGTACTTC.